Below are 22 T cell receptor beta chains sequenced from a single sample in a study of T cell changes during pregnancy in multiple sclerosis. Here immunoSEQ multiplex PCR was the method, and the copy in TCRdb shows in-frame clones only, minus some. The sample lists 80,000 to 130,000 clones; 90% to 95% were seen once. Sample: peripheral blood, taken before pregnancy. The receptor source for this set is a female donor with multiple sclerosis, enrolled in a pregnancy study.

J is TRBJ1-1 and V is TRBV19, with D possibly TRBD1 on 6 matching bases. V lost 7 bases, J lost 5 bases, and 17 bases lay in between. Germline assignment: CDR1 LNHDA and CDR2 SQIVND (reference sequence). This CDR3 region has 14 residues. The DNA of the CDR3 is TGTGCCAGTACCATCCAGGGGTCAAGAACTGAAGCTTTCTTT. This codes for CASTIQGSRTEAFF.

This chain uses TRBV7-9 with TRBJ2-7; 7 bases are shared with TRBD1. CDR3 length: 17 amino acids. Germline assignment: CDR1 SEHNR and CDR2 FQNEAQ (reference sequence). Trimming cost V 4 bases and J 0 bases; bases outside gene matches: 12. DNA for the CDR3: TGTGCCAGCAGCTCCACGAGGTTGACAGGGAACTCCTACGAGCAGTACTTC. This translates into CASSSTRLTGNSYEQYF.

The chain employs TRBV4-1 and TRBJ2-1; D is unresolved. The V gene lost 2 bases and the J gene lost 5 bases, with 4 bases spanning the gap. The CDR3 totals 12 residues. Germline CDR1 reads MGHRA; CDR2 reads YSYEKL. DNA of the CDR3: TGCGCCAGCAGCCAATCCGACAATGAGCAGTTCTTC. Translated, it gives CASSQSDNEQFF.

V and J are TRBV28 and TRBJ1-1; possible D gene TRBD1, 6 bases. The germline gives CDR1 MDHEN, CDR2 SYDVKM. This CDR3 has 14 residues. Trimming left V 7 bases short and J 6 bases short, with 18 bases between. CDR3 sequence: CASKLRTEGAEAFF. CDR3 DNA: TGTGCCAGCAAATTGAGGACAGAAGGTGCTGAAGCTTTCTTT.

V usage is TRBV2 and J usage is TRBJ1-2, with 7 positions matching TRBD1. Looked up from germline, CDR1 is SNHLY and CDR2 is FYNNEI. With V trimmed by 1 base and J by 4 bases, 9 bases remained unmatched. CDR3 length: 16 residues. The CDR3 spells CASSEGLGTEVYGYTF. The CDR3 DNA follows: TGTGCCAGCAGTGAAGGACTAGGGACAGAAGTCTATGGCTACACCTTC.

This rearrangement joins TRBV6-5 to TRBJ2-6, with D uncertain. Per germline, CDR1 MNHEY and CDR2 SVGAGI. There are 14 residues in the CDR3. V shed 10 bases and J shed 2 bases, with 12 bases lying between them. CDR3 amino acids: CATRHDPGANVLTF. CDR3 coding DNA: TGTGCCACAAGACACGATCCTGGGGCCAACGTCCTGACTTTC.

This clone was recorded a few times. This chain links TRBV30 with TRBJ1-2; 7 bases align to TRBD1. The CDR3 contains 13 residues. V trimming: 0 bases; J trimming: 7 bases; junction bases outside the gene matches: 5. The germline CDR1 and CDR2 sequences are GTSNPN and SVGIG (reference sequence). For the CDR3, the DNA is TGTGCCTGGAGTGTAGGAGGGGGCAGTGGCTACACCTTC. Its translation is CAWSVGGGSGYTF. The variable domain in full, completed from reference TRBV30 and TRBJ1-2, reads SQTIHQWPATLVQPVGSPLSLECTVEGTSNPNLYWYRQAAGRGLQLLFYSVGIGQISSEVPQNLSASRPQDRQFILSSKKLLLSDSGFYLCAWSVGGGSGYTFGSGTRLTVV.

The V gene is TRBV7-6, the J gene TRBJ2-7; 9 bases match TRBD1. CDR3 length: 17 residues. Germline CDR1 is SGHVS and CDR2 is FNYEAQ. V was pared by 1 base and J by 3 bases, with 10 bases of the junction left unmatched. The CDR3 loop reads CASSLEPMGQGLYEQYF. The CDR3 DNA reads TGTGCCAGCAGCTTAGAGCCGATGGGACAGGGCCTCTACGAGCAGTACTTC.

The rearrangement uses TRBV6-5 and TRBJ1-2; D is ambiguous. The V end was cut by 6 bases, the J end by 3 bases, with 11 bases between. This CDR3 has 13 residues. Germline CDR1 is MNHEY and CDR2 is SVGAGI. The CDR3 DNA reads as TGTGCCAGCAGATCTTTCGGGGACTATGGCTACACCTTC. Protein product: CASRSFGDYGYTF.

In this sample, this clone turned up once. This CDR3 reads CASSIGPGANYGYTF. CDR3 sequence (DNA): TGTGCCAGTAGTATAGGCCCAGGGGCCAACTATGGCTACACCTTC. This chain uses TRBV19 with TRBJ1-2; D is possibly TRBD1 (6 bases). Germline V gene data show CDR1 as LNHDA and CDR2 as SQIVND (reference sequence). V was cut by 1 base and J by 2 bases, with 11 bases left in between. The CDR3 sequence is 15 residues long.

This chain connects TRBV4-1 to TRBJ2-5; the match to TRBD2 covers 9 bases. Looked up from germline, CDR1 is MGHRA and CDR2 is YSYEKL. J was trimmed by 4 bases and V by 4 bases; bases with no gene match: 7. The CDR3 is 15 amino acids. The DNA of the CDR3 is TGCGCCAGCAGCCCAGTGGGACTAGCCATAGAGACCCAGTACTTC. Translating gives CASSPVGLAIETQYF.

J is TRBJ1-1 and V is TRBV4-2; D uncertain. V was trimmed by 6 bases and J by 4 bases, leaving 18 bases between them. Germline V lookup: CDR1 LGHNA, CDR2 YNFKEQ. The CDR3 extends over 15 amino acids. CDR3 DNA sequence: TGTGCCAGCAGACCGCTCGGAGGGAGGAGCACTGAAGCTTTCTTT. This encodes CASRPLGGRSTEAFF.

The chain carries TRBV15 and TRBJ2-1; TRBD1 is a possible D gene (6 bases). V lost 4 bases and J 7 bases, leaving 32 bases between the germline ends. Germline V CDR1 and CDR2: LNHNV, YYDKDF (reference sequence). This CDR3 contains 20 residues. The CDR3 DNA reads as TGTGCCACCAGCACCCGTTTTGGGGGCTCTGACAGGCCAGCCTCAAATGAGCAGTTCTTC. Its protein is CATSTRFGGSDRPASNEQFF.

This chain uses TRBV5-1 with TRBJ2-7; D possibly corresponds to TRBD1 (6 bases). The length of the CDR3 is 15 residues. V was shortened by 0 bases and J by 3 bases, with 13 bases between the two germline ends. Looked up from germline, CDR1 is SGHRS and CDR2 is YFSETQ. The CDR3 DNA is TGCGCCAGCAGCTTGGCTTGGGGGCCAGACTACGAGCAGTACTTC. It specifies CASSLAWGPDYEQYF.

This sequence joins TRBV4-1 and TRBJ2-7; weak D call: TRBD1 (5 bases). This CDR3 has 14 amino acids. CDR1 MGHRA and CDR2 YSYEKL come from the germline V gene. V dropped 4 bases and J dropped 1 base, with 11 bases sitting between them. This chain's CDR3 is CASSPTTASYEQYF. The CDR3 DNA reads as TGCGCCAGCAGCCCGACGACAGCTTCCTACGAGCAGTACTTC.

The J gene is TRBJ2-7, the V gene TRBV9; 12 bases map to TRBD1. CDR3 size: 15 residues. From germline, CDR1 is SGDLS and CDR2 YYNGEE. Trimming at V came to 4 bases and at J to 7 bases, leaving 9 bases not matched to a gene. In DNA, the CDR3 is TGTGCCAGCAGCCCAACCGGGACAGGGGGCGGAGAGCAGTACTTC. Residues: CASSPTGTGGGEQYF.

This chain uses TRBV27 with TRBJ2-2, with D perhaps TRBD2 (5 bases). Germline V gene data show CDR1 as MNHEY and CDR2 as SMNVEV (reference sequence). This CDR3 region has 16 residues. V was clipped by 2 bases and J by 6 bases, with 16 bases between them. The CDR3 loop is CASSLLAQPQAGELFF. CDR3 bases: TGTGCCAGCAGTTTACTAGCCCAACCCCAAGCCGGGGAGCTGTTTTTT.

The V and J genes are TRBV7-9 and TRBJ2-7; weak D call: TRBD1 (6 bases). The CDR3 runs to 15 residues. The germline gives CDR1 SEHNR, CDR2 FQNEAQ (reference sequence). The V and J ends lost 3 bases and 2 bases respectively, with 14 bases between them. The CDR3 here is CASSFSPDRPYEQYF. The CDR3 bases are TGTGCCAGCAGCTTTTCCCCCGACAGGCCCTACGAGCAGTACTTC.

The CDR3 region is CAISDRVLETQYF. CDR3 DNA: TGTGCCATCAGTGACAGGGTTTTGGAGACCCAGTACTTC. V and J are TRBV10-3 and TRBJ2-5, with TRBD1 as a possible D gene (5 bases). Deletions cut 3 bases from V and 5 bases from J, with 10 bases between. From germline, CDR1 is ENHRY and CDR2 SYGVKD. The length of the CDR3 is 13 residues.

The V and J genes are TRBV7-2 and TRBJ2-7; 8 bases align to TRBD2. Germline assignment: CDR1 SGHTA and CDR2 FQGNSA. V shed 2 bases and J 1 base; nucleotides not matched to a gene: 10. The CDR3 extends over 17 amino acids. CDR3 nucleotides: TGTGCCAGCAGCTTACACGGCGGGGGGACTACTTCCTACGAGCAGTACTTC. Its protein is CASSLHGGGTTSYEQYF. Together with reference TRBV7-2 and TRBJ2-7, the CDR3 gives the full variable domain: GAGVSQSPSNKVTEKGKDVELRCDPISGHTALYWYRQSLGQGLEFLIYFQGNSAPDKSGLPSDRFSAERTGGSVSTLTIQRTQQEDSAVYLCASSLHGGGTTSYEQYFGPGTRLTVT.

The rearrangement links TRBV27 to TRBJ1-5; TRBD1 aligns across 9 bases. The CDR3 contains 16 residues. CDR1 is MNHEY, CDR2 SMNVEV, per germline (reference sequence). J was trimmed by 7 bases and V by 5 bases; bases with no gene match: 12. This chain's CDR3 is CASSAGPGQGYQPQHF. DNA for the CDR3: TGTGCCAGCAGTGCAGGACCGGGACAGGGATACCAGCCCCAGCATTTT.

The gene calls are TRBV19 and TRBJ1-2; TRBD1 agrees at 7 bases. Germline loops: CDR1 LNHDA, CDR2 SQIVND (reference sequence). The V and J ends lost 3 bases and 2 bases, in that order; junction bases with no gene match: 0. CDR3 length: 13 residues. CDR3 residues: CASSMGQNYGYTF. The CDR3 DNA follows: TGTGCCAGTAGTATGGGACAGAACTATGGCTACACCTTC.